The 29 T cell receptor beta chains below come from one sample, sequenced in a study of blood T cell repertoires in COVID-19. Clones were read by immunoSEQ multiplex PCR, and TCRdb kept only the in-frame ones, dropping some. The sample contains approximately 300,000 clones, 85% of which appear only once. Specimen: peripheral blood. The source of these receptors is a woman aged 45-60 years with active or convalescent COVID-19.

This chain uses TRBV9 with TRBJ2-7, with 8 nucleotides matching TRBD1. The germline V gene encodes CDR1 SGDLS and CDR2 YYNGEE. The CDR3 extends over 15 amino acids. J gave up 6 bases and V 5 bases, and 13 bases lay outside the gene matches. CDR3 loop: CASSPTGAQGGEQYF. The CDR3 coding sequence is TGTGCCAGCAGTCCGACAGGGGCTCAAGGGGGCGAGCAGTACTTC.

This clone was counted between two and nine times. The rearrangement uses TRBV19 and TRBJ1-6; TRBD1 might be the D (5 bases). The CDR3 totals 13 residues. Trimming cost V 3 bases and J 7 bases, with 7 bases left between them. From germline, CDR1 is LNHDA and CDR2 SQIVND (reference sequence). DNA for the CDR3: TGTGCCAGTAGTATCCAGGGAAATTCACCCCTCCACTTT. Translated, it gives CASSIQGNSPLHF.

This clone occurred a few times. V is TRBV28 and J is TRBJ1-2; D might be TRBD1 (6 bases). Germline CDR1 reads MDHEN; CDR2 reads SYDVKM. The CDR3 extends over 14 amino acids. Trimming removed 5 bases at V and 0 bases at J, with 10 bases between. CDR3 protein: CASSPGAANYGYTF. In DNA form, the CDR3 reads TGTGCCAGCAGTCCAGGGGCCGCTAACTATGGCTACACCTTC.

The CDR3 sequence is CASRAAVHYEQYF. CDR3 nucleotide sequence: TGTGCCAGCAGAGCCGCTGTCCACTACGAGCAGTACTTC. The rearrangement uses TRBV6-5 and TRBJ2-7; D is ambiguous. Between the trimmed V and J ends, which lost 6 bases and 3 bases, there was a span of 12 bases. There are 13 residues in the CDR3. Germline V gene data show CDR1 as MNHEY and CDR2 as SVGAGI.

This chain links TRBV7-9 with TRBJ1-2; tentatively, D is TRBD1 (6 bases). Germline V gene sequence: CDR1 SEHNR, CDR2 FQNEAQ (reference sequence). Trimming left V 1 base short and J 8 bases short, with 11 bases between. This CDR3 is 13 amino acids long. CDR3 loop: CASSLGQGFGYTF. CDR3 sequence (DNA): TGTGCCAGCAGCTTAGGGCAGGGGTTCGGCTACACCTTC.

This clone was seen ten or more times. V gene TRBV5-4 combines with J gene TRBJ2-4, with 8 bases fitting TRBD1. Trimming cost V 0 bases and J 5 bases; bases outside gene matches: 4. This CDR3 has 15 amino acids. Looked up from germline, CDR1 is SGHNT and CDR2 is YYREEE (reference sequence). This chain's CDR3 is CASSLGDRSENIQYF. The CDR3 nucleotides read TGTGCCAGCAGCTTGGGGGACAGGAGCGAAAACATTCAGTACTTC. The full variable domain, rest sourced from reference TRBV5-4 and TRBJ2-4, is ETGVTQSPTHLIKTRGQQVTLRCSSQSGHNTVSWYQQALGQGPQFIFQYYREEENGRGNFPPRFSGLQFPNYSSELNVNALELDDSALYLCASSLGDRSENIQYFGAGTRLSVL.

The chain combines TRBV30 with TRBJ2-3; weak D call: TRBD1 (6 bases). This CDR3 has 16 residues. Germline V gives CDR1 GTSNPN, CDR2 SVGIG (reference sequence). V was shortened by 3 bases and J by 1 base, with 17 bases between the two germline ends. The CDR3 nucleotides are TGTGCCTGGAGCGAACGCAGGGGAGTGGGCACAGATACGCAGTATTTT. Its translation: CAWSERRGVGTDTQYF.

This clone has just one count. The chain is built from TRBV11-2 and TRBJ2-7; D is possibly TRBD2 (5 bases). Per germline, CDR1 SGHAT and CDR2 FQNNGV. This CDR3 has 15 residues. Trimming removed 6 bases from V and 1 base from J, with 16 bases in between. This CDR3 is CASSQLRASSYEQYF. CDR3 DNA sequence: TGTGCCAGCAGTCAACTGCGGGCCTCTTCCTACGAGCAGTACTTC.

The chain combines TRBV5-1 with TRBJ2-3; D is perhaps TRBD2 (6 bases). V gave up 5 bases and J gave up 2 bases, with 15 bases separating them. Per germline, CDR1 SGHRS and CDR2 YFSETQ. There are 15 residues in the CDR3. CDR3 protein: CASRDGGATTDTQYF. The CDR3 DNA reads as TGCGCCAGCAGGGATGGCGGGGCGACCACAGATACGCAGTATTTT.

V gene TRBV28 combines with J gene TRBJ1-6; D not resolved. In germline, CDR1 is MDHEN, CDR2 SYDVKM. The CDR3 consists of 14 residues. Trimming took off 5 bases at V and 9 bases at J, with 14 bases between the two ends. The CDR3 DNA reads TGTGCCAGCAGTCGACTGACGGGAATTTCACCCCTCCACTTT. Protein: CASSRLTGISPLHF.

The V gene is TRBV6-1, the J gene TRBJ1-4; 7 nucleotides align to TRBD1. The CDR3 contains 14 residues. The J segment lost 11 bases and the V segment lost 3 bases, leaving 9 bases of the junction unmatched. From germline, CDR1 is MNHNS and CDR2 SASEGT. The CDR3 sequence: CASSDVGQLPKLFF. The CDR3 DNA is TGTGCCAGCAGTGATGTGGGACAGTTGCCCAAACTGTTTTTT.

The rearrangement joins TRBV19 to TRBJ2-1; TRBD2 is a possible D gene (6 bases). This CDR3 region has 14 residues. In germline, CDR1 is LNHDA, CDR2 SQIVND (reference sequence). V was shortened by 7 bases and J by 6 bases, with 16 bases between the two germline ends. CDR3 sequence: CASTQGPGSNEQFF. CDR3 coding DNA: TGTGCCAGTACCCAGGGTCCCGGGAGCAATGAGCAGTTCTTC.

This chain links TRBV5-4 with TRBJ2-3; a weak D match, TRBD2 (6 bases). The CDR3 runs to 13 residues. Germline values: CDR1 SGHNT, CDR2 YYREEE (reference sequence). Trimming cost V 5 bases and J 2 bases, with 9 bases left between them. CDR3 sequence reads: CASRAGSTDTQYF. CDR3 in DNA: TGTGCCAGCAGGGCGGGGTCCACAGATACGCAGTATTTT.

The chain couples TRBV3-1 (or the pseudogene TRBV3-2) to TRBJ2-3, with 12 positions matching TRBD2. The length of the CDR3 is 15 residues. The germline V gene has CDR1 LGHDT and CDR2 YNNKEL (reference sequence). The V and J ends lost 1 base and 10 bases, in that order; junction bases with no gene match: 6. The CDR3 is CASSQGLAGARPQYF. The DNA of the CDR3 is TGTGCCAGCAGCCAAGGACTAGCGGGAGCCCGCCCGCAGTATTTT.

This clone was recorded a few times. The chain has TRBV28 and TRBJ1-1, with a tentative D call TRBD1 (6 bases). Per the germline V gene, CDR1 is MDHEN and CDR2 is SYDVKM. The germline V and J ends were trimmed by 7 bases and 4 bases, with 13 bases remaining between them. This CDR3 region has 13 residues. The chain's CDR3 is CASIAIGGTEAFF. Written as DNA, the CDR3 is TGTGCCAGCATCGCGATAGGGGGCACTGAAGCTTTCTTT.

The V gene is TRBV20-1, the J gene TRBJ1-1, with D perhaps TRBD1 (6 bases). Trimming shortened V by 3 bases and J by 5 bases, and 16 bases separated the two germline ends. Germline CDR1 reads DFQATT; CDR2 reads SNEGSKA (reference sequence). This CDR3 has 14 amino acids. The CDR3 here is CSASGGRVDTEAFF. DNA of the CDR3: TGCAGTGCTAGTGGGGGCAGGGTGGATACTGAAGCTTTCTTT.

The chain carries TRBV5-4 and TRBJ1-1; the match to TRBD1 covers 8 bases. CDR1 SGHNT and CDR2 YYREEE come from the germline V gene (reference sequence). The J segment lost 6 bases and the V segment lost 3 bases, leaving 7 bases of the junction unmatched. This CDR3 region has 14 residues. CDR3 coding DNA: TGTGCCAGCAGCTCGTTGACAGGGGTCCCTGAAGCTTTCTTT. It encodes CASSSLTGVPEAFF.

J is TRBJ1-1 and V is TRBV5-1, with 7 bases that match TRBD1. CDR1 is SGHRS, CDR2 YFSETQ, per germline. The CDR3 covers 16 residues. Trimming cost V 1 base and J 6 bases; bases outside gene matches: 12. CDR3 nucleotides: TGCGCCAGCAGCTTGTTGATGGGACAGAATACGGCTGAAGCTTTCTTT. Its translation is CASSLLMGQNTAEAFF.

The chain carries TRBV7-6 and TRBJ2-1; 10 positions match TRBD2. The CDR3 consists of 15 residues. CDR1 is SGHVS, CDR2 FNYEAQ, per germline. After removal of 5 bases from V and 0 bases from J, the junction contained 1 base not matched to a gene. CDR3 region: CASSERGGSYNEQFF. The CDR3 DNA reads as TGTGCCAGCAGCGAGCGGGGGGGCTCCTACAATGAGCAGTTCTTC.

The chain employs TRBV5-4 and TRBJ2-7; D remains ambiguous. The CDR3 covers 14 residues. With 2 bases removed from V and 3 bases from J, the gap between germline ends came to 12 bases. Per germline, CDR1 SGHNT and CDR2 YYREEE (reference sequence). The CDR3 region has the DNA TGTGCCAGCAGCTTTAGCCCGATAATCTACGAGCAGTACTTC. It encodes CASSFSPIIYEQYF.

As DNA, the CDR3 is TGTGCCAGCAGCGAACAGGGTGGGAATCAGCCCCAGCATTTT. This encodes CASSEQGGNQPQHF. The chain combines TRBV5-5 with TRBJ1-5; D is possibly TRBD1 (6 bases). The germline V gene has CDR1 SGHKS and CDR2 YYEKEE (reference sequence). The CDR3 is 14 amino acids. Trimming took off 4 bases at V and 4 bases at J, with 12 bases between the two ends.

The CDR3 region has the DNA TGCGCCAGCAGCCAGGGACTAGCGGGATTGGGAGATACGCAGTATTTT. Translated, it gives CASSQGLAGLGDTQYF. The V gene is TRBV5-1, the J gene TRBJ2-3, with 13 positions matching TRBD2. With V trimmed by 4 bases and J by 5 bases, 7 bases remained unmatched. CDR3 length equals 16 residues. Looked up from germline, CDR1 is SGHRS and CDR2 is YFSETQ. Full variable domain (rest looked up from reference TRBV5-1 and TRBJ2-3): KAGVTQTPRYLIKTRGQQVTLSCSPISGHRSVSWYQQTPGQGLQFLFEYFSETQRNKGNFPGRFSGRQFSNSRSEMNVSTLELGDSALYLCASSQGLAGLGDTQYFGPGTRLTVL.

The V and J genes are TRBV14 and TRBJ2-2; TRBD2 matches 7 bases. The CDR3 covers 16 residues. Germline CDR1 is SGHDN and CDR2 is FVKESK. The V gene end was trimmed by 4 bases and the J gene end by 5 bases; junction bases not matched to a gene: 10. CDR3 coding DNA: TGTGCCAGCAGCCTTGGGAGGGGAGTGCGGACCGGGGAGCTGTTTTTT. This gives the protein CASSLGRGVRTGELFF.

The V and J genes are TRBV7-2 and TRBJ2-7, with a tentative D call TRBD2 (6 bases). This CDR3 region has 14 residues. V lost 4 bases and J lost 4, with 14 bases in between. Germline-derived CDR1 and CDR2 are SGHTA and FQGNSA. CDR3 amino acids: CASSSFPGGYEQYF. The CDR3 DNA is TGTGCCAGCAGCTCCTTCCCCGGGGGTTACGAGCAGTACTTC.

This rearrangement joins TRBV5-1 to TRBJ2-2; no clear D gene. The germline CDR1 and CDR2 sequences are SGHRS and YFSETQ. CDR3 size: 14 residues. V shed 4 bases and J shed 7 bases, with 14 bases lying between them. The CDR3 DNA reads TGCGCCAGCAGCGAGAAGTCCTCTGGCGGGGAGCTGTTTTTT. It yields the protein CASSEKSSGGELFF.

The rearrangement links TRBV19 to TRBJ1-1; D possibly corresponds to TRBD1 (5 bases). The CDR3 length is 15 residues. V was clipped by 8 bases and J by 5 bases, with 21 bases between them. Germline V CDR1 and CDR2: LNHDA, SQIVND (reference sequence). In nucleotides, the CDR3 is TGTGCCAGTCGTCCTTATCTGACAGCCACTACTGAAGCTTTCTTT. This encodes CASRPYLTATTEAFF.

J is TRBJ2-1 and V is TRBV5-1, with 8 bases fitting TRBD2. Germline values: CDR1 SGHRS, CDR2 YFSETQ. V lost 5 bases, J lost 9 bases, and 10 bases stayed unmatched. The CDR3 spans 14 residues. CDR3 sequence (DNA): TGCGCCAGCAGGCCGGGACTAGACTTACGTGAGCAGTTCTTC. It encodes CASRPGLDLREQFF.

This chain uses TRBV28 with TRBJ2-6; possibly TRBD1 for D (5 bases). The V end was cut by 7 bases, the J end by 0 bases, with 13 bases between. Per the germline V gene, CDR1 is MDHEN and CDR2 is SYDVKM. The CDR3 totals 16 residues. CDR3 nucleotide sequence: TGTGCCAGCAAGTCGGCAGGGATCTCTGGGGCCAACGTCCTGACTTTC. Residues: CASKSAGISGANVLTF.

This sequence joins TRBV27 and TRBJ2-7; TRBD2 agrees at 11 bases. There are 16 residues in the CDR3. Trimming removed 7 bases from V and 4 bases from J; junction bases left unmatched: 12. CDR1 MNHEY and CDR2 SMNVEV come from the germline V gene (reference sequence). CDR3 region: CASTKGGLAAPYEQYF. In DNA, the CDR3 is TGTGCCAGCACCAAGGGGGGACTAGCGGCTCCTTACGAGCAGTACTTC.